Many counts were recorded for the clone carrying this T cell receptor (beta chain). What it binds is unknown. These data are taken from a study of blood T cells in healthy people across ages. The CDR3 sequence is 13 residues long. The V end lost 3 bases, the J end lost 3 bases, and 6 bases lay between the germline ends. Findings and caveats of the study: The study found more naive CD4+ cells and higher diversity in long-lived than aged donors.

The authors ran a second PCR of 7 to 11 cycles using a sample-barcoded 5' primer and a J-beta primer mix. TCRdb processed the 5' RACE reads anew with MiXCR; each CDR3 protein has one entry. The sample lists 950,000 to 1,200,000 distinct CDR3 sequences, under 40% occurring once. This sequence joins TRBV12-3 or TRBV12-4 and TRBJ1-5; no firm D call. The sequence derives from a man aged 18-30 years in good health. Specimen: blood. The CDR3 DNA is TGTGCCAGCAGTTTGGGGAACAATCAGCCCCAGCATTTT. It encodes CASSLGNNQPQHF.